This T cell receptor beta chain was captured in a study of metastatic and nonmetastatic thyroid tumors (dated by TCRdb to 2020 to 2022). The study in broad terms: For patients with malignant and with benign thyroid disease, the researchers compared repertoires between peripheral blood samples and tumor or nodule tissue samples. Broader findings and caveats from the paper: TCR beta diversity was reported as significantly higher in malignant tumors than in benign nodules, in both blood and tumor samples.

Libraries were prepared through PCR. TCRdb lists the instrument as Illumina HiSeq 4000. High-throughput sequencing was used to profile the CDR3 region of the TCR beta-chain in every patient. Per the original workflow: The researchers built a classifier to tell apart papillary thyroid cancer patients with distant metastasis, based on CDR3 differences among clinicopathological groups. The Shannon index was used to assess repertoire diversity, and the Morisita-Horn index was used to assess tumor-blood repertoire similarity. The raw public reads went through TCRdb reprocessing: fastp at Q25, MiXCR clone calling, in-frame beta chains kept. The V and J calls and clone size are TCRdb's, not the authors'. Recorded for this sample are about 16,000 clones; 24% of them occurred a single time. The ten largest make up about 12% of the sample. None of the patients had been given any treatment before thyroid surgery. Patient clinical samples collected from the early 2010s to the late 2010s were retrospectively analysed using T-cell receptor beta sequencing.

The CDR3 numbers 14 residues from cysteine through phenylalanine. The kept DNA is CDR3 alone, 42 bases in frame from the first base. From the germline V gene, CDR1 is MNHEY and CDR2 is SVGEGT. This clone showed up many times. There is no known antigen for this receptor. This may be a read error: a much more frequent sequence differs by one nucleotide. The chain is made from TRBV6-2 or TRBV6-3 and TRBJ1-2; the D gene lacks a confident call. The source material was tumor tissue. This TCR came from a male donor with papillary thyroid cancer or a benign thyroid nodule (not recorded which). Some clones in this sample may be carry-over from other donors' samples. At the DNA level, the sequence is TGTGCCAGCAGTGATGGTCCCATTAGCTATAGCTACACCTTC. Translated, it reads CASSDGPISYSYTF.